These T cell receptor beta chains were read from a single sample in a study of T cells after yellow fever vaccination. One entry per CDR3 protein results from TCRdb running MiXCR on the 5' RACE reads. Here the sample spans approximately 300,000 distinct CDR3 sequences, around 10% being singletons. The sample in question was CD4+ T cells sorted from PBMCs, obtained 45 days after the yellow fever booster vaccination. All receptors come from a man aged 18 to 30 who received the YFV17D yellow fever vaccine. The CDR3 runs from the conserved cysteine through the conserved F or W. D genes are given only for firm matches. The size field is filled for only some rows; it gives once, few, many or a size class.

clone size	CDR3 length	V gene	J gene	D gene	CDR3 DNA	CDR3 protein
many	17	TRBV4-1	TRBJ2-5	TRBD2	TGCGCCAGCAGCCAAGCTTCTAGCGGGGGGGCCAGAGAGACCCAGTACTTC	CASSQASSGGARETQYF
many	13	TRBV12-3/TRBV12-4	TRBJ2-5	-	TGTGCCAGCAGTTTAGGGGAGCAAGAGACCCAGTACTTC	CASSLGEQETQYF
few	13	TRBV7-2	TRBJ1-3	-	TGTGCCAGCAACGTGGCGGCTGGAAACACCATATATTTT	CASNVAAGNTIYF
few	14	TRBV5-1	TRBJ1-5	TRBD1	TGCGCCAGCAGCTTATTACAGGGGGGGAGGCCCCAGCATTTT	CASSLLQGGRPQHF
few	14	TRBV6-5	TRBJ1-2	TRBD1	TGTGCCAGCAGTTACTTGACAGGGGCAGGAGGCTACACCTTC	CASSYLTGAGGYTF
-	14	TRBV20-1	TRBJ2-1	TRBD2	TGCAGTTGGGCTAGCGGGGGGCTAAAGGATGAGCAGTTCTTC	CSWASGGLKDEQFF
-	13	TRBV7-9	TRBJ1-6	-	TGTGCCAGCAGCGGGTGGAATAATTCACCCCTCCACTTT	CASSGWNNSPLHF
few	16	TRBV5-6	TRBJ1-6	-	TGTGCCAGCAGCTCGTGGGAGGGGAGGAGAAATTCACCCCTCCACTTT	CASSSWEGRRNSPLHF
-	15	TRBV6-5	TRBJ2-5	-	TGTGCCAGCAGTCGGAACCACCCGGACCAAGAGACCCAGTACTTC	CASSRNHPDQETQYF
-	13	TRBV5-1	TRBJ2-1	-	TGCGCCAGCAATCCAGGGGCCTACAATGAGCAGTTCTTC	CASNPGAYNEQFF
few	14	TRBV10-3	TRBJ2-3	-	TGTGCCATCAGTGTGGCAGGGAGAACAGATACGCAGTATTTT	CAISVAGRTDTQYF
-	14	TRBV20-1	TRBJ1-2	TRBD1	TGCAGTGCGCCACCGGGACAGGTCCAGTATGGCTACACCTTC	CSAPPGQVQYGYTF
few	12	TRBV18	TRBJ2-7	-	TGTGCCAGCTCACCACCGATGGGAAAGCAGTACTTC	CASSPPMGKQYF
few	14	TRBV19	TRBJ1-5	-	TGTGCCAGTAGTTCTGGACCCAGGAATCAGCCCCAGCATTTT	CASSSGPRNQPQHF
once	16	TRBV6-5	TRBJ2-3	TRBD2	TGTGCCAGCGCTATGGGCGGGGGGCCGCTCACAGATACGCAGTATTTT	CASAMGGGPLTDTQYF
-	13	TRBV6-5	TRBJ1-5	-	TGTGCCAGCACCCCCAGGGGCCCTCAGCCCCAGCATTTT	CASTPRGPQPQHF
few	15	TRBV10-3	TRBJ2-3	TRBD1	TGTGCCATCAGTACACAGGGGGCGAGCACAGATACGCAGTATTTT	CAISTQGASTDTQYF
few	15	TRBV5-6	TRBJ2-5	-	TGTGCCAGCAGCTCGGTAGGTGCGGGACAAGAGACCCAGTACTTC	CASSSVGAGQETQYF
many	16	TRBV4-1	TRBJ1-5	-	TGCGCCAGCAGCCGCGGGTTCACGGTTAGCAATCAGCCCCAGCATTTT	CASSRGFTVSNQPQHF
few	16	TRBV7-7	TRBJ2-1	TRBD1	TGTGCTAGCAGTCGAACACCAGGGACAGGGCGGAATGAGCAGTTCTTC	CASSRTPGTGRNEQFF
few	15	TRBV6-5	TRBJ1-5	-	TGTGCCAGCAGGCGAACAGGGTTTAGCAATCAGCCCCAGCATTTT	CASRRTGFSNQPQHF
few	14	TRBV2	TRBJ2-7	-	TGTGCCAGCAGTCGCATTACCCCCGCGGACGAGCAGTACTTC	CASSRITPADEQYF
many	13	TRBV7-9	TRBJ1-5	-	TGTGCCAGCAGCACTCAGGGAGATCAGCCCCAGCATTTT	CASSTQGDQPQHF
-	14	TRBV5-5	TRBJ2-5	-	TGTGCCAGCAGTCACTCGACAGCCGAAGAGACCCAGTACTTC	CASSHSTAEETQYF
-	15	TRBV12-3/TRBV12-4	TRBJ2-7	TRBD1	TGTGCCAGCAGGGGACCCGGGACAGGGATCTACGAGCAGTACTTC	CASRGPGTGIYEQYF
large	13	TRBV20-1	TRBJ2-3	TRBD1	TGCAGTGCTCCCGACAGGGGACTGGATACGCAGTATTTT	CSAPDRGLDTQYF
few	15	TRBV3-1	TRBJ1-1	TRBD1	TGTGCCAGCAGCCAAGGAGTACAGGGGGGGACTGAAGCTTTCTTT	CASSQGVQGGTEAFF
-	14	TRBV12-3/TRBV12-4	TRBJ1-6	-	TGTGCCAGCAGCCCCTGGGGACGAGACTCACCCCTCCACTTT	CASSPWGRDSPLHF
-	13	TRBV6-2/TRBV6-3	TRBJ1-5	-	TGTGCCAGCAGTTGGGGTTTCGATCAGCCCCAGCATTTT	CASSWGFDQPQHF
-	18	TRBV9	TRBJ1-6	-	TGTGCCAGCAGCGTAGACCCTGGGGGGAGCTCCTATAATTCACCCCTCCACTTT	CASSVDPGGSSYNSPLHF
-	16	TRBV12-3/TRBV12-4	TRBJ2-4	TRBD2	TGTGCCAGCAGTTTAGCGCGTAGCGGGGAACGAAACATTCAGTACTTC	CASSLARSGERNIQYF
-	16	TRBV5-8	TRBJ2-1	-	TGTGCCAGCAGCTTTACGCAGGGATTCTCCTACAATGAGCAGTTCTTC	CASSFTQGFSYNEQFF
many	12	TRBV7-2	TRBJ2-3	-	TGTGCCAGCAGCTTTAGGGGCGATACGCAGTATTTT	CASSFRGDTQYF
many	14	TRBV10-3	TRBJ1-5	TRBD1	TGTGCCATCAGTGGGGACAGGGGCTATCAGCCCCAGCATTTT	CAISGDRGYQPQHF
-	13	TRBV20-1	TRBJ2-5	-	TGCAGTGCTTACCTAGACAACCAAGAGACCCAGTACTTC	CSAYLDNQETQYF
-	14	TRBV24-1	TRBJ1-2	-	TGTGCCACCAGTGATCGCTTTGCTAACTATGGCTACACCTTC	CATSDRFANYGYTF
few	14	TRBV5-1	TRBJ2-5	-	TGCGCCAGCAGCCGAGAACTAGTCCAAGAGACCCAGTACTTC	CASSRELVQETQYF
-	15	TRBV18	TRBJ2-5	TRBD1	TGTGCCAGCTCACCGACAGGGCAATCCCAAGAGACCCAGTACTTC	CASSPTGQSQETQYF
-	15	TRBV4-3	TRBJ2-3	-	TGCGCCAGCAGCCAAGATCGAGAAGCCACAGATACGCAGTATTTT	CASSQDREATDTQYF
-	14	TRBV20-1	TRBJ1-2	-	TGCAGTGCTAGAGACGGCAGGGAAGCCTATGGCTACACCTTC	CSARDGREAYGYTF
many	13	TRBV7-3	TRBJ1-1	-	TGTGCCAGCAGCTTGACAGGCGACAATGAAGCTTTCTTT	CASSLTGDNEAFF
-	13	TRBV28	TRBJ2-5	TRBD1	TGTGCCAGCAGTTTGTCAGGGGGCCAGACCCAGTACTTC	CASSLSGGQTQYF
few	13	TRBV7-2	TRBJ2-5	-	TGTGCCAGCAGCTTAGCGCCCAGGGCGGACCAGTACTTC	CASSLAPRADQYF
few	11	TRBV30	TRBJ1-3	-	TGTGCCTGGGGACAAGGAGACACCATATATTTT	CAWGQGDTIYF
many	15	TRBV27	TRBJ2-1	-	TGTGCCAGCAGTTTAACACCGGGGACCACCACCCTGCAGTTCTTC	CASSLTPGTTTLQFF
few	13	TRBV4-3	TRBJ1-5	-	TGCGCCAGCAGCCAAGACGGGCGTCAGCCCCAGCATTTT	CASSQDGRQPQHF
-	16	TRBV4-1	TRBJ2-5	TRBD2	TGCGCCAGCAGCCCCGGGACTACCGTGTACCAAGAGACCCAGTACTTC	CASSPGTTVYQETQYF
-	16	TRBV20-1	TRBJ1-1	TRBD1	TGCAGTGCTACGAGTCAGCAGGGGGCGCGAAAAACTGAAGCTTTCTTT	CSATSQQGARKTEAFF
few	15	TRBV11-2	TRBJ1-1	-	TGTGCCAGCAGCTTAGCTGGGGGTTGGACTGGGGGGGCTTTCTTT	CASSLAGGWTGGAFF
many	16	TRBV5-1	TRBJ2-3	-	TGCGCCAGCAGCTTGAGGGTGGGGGGGCCCACAGATACGCAGTATTTT	CASSLRVGGPTDTQYF
-	10	TRBV20-1	TRBJ2-5	-	TGCAGTGCTGGAAAGCAGACCCAGTACTTC	CSAGKQTQYF
-	14	TRBV2	TRBJ2-1	-	TGTGCCAGCATTATGGCAGGAACTTCCAATGAGCAGTTCTTC	CASIMAGTSNEQFF
many	13	TRBV2	TRBJ2-1	-	TGTGCCAGCAGTGGAGTGGGGGATGATGAGCAGTTCTTC	CASSGVGDDEQFF